One TCR beta chain is described in this entry. This sample is part of a study of control samples from healthy donors and cancer patients. Libraries were prepared by immunoSEQ multiplex PCR; TCRdb keeps only in-frame clonotypes and omits some of them. The sample shows about 170,000 clones, around nine tenths of them seen only once. The sample taken for sequencing was blood. The TCR was taken from a woman younger than 45 in good health.

The CDR3 is CASGSTPSGGSEAFF. CDR3 DNA sequence: TGTGCTAGTGGTTCGACCCCTTCCGGGGGCTCTGAAGCTTTCTTT. V gene TRBV12-5 combines with J gene TRBJ1-1, with TRBD1 as a possible D gene (6 bases). Germline CDR1 LGHNT, CDR2 FRNRAP. The CDR3 runs to 15 residues. V lost 4 bases and J 6 bases, leaving 18 bases between the germline ends.